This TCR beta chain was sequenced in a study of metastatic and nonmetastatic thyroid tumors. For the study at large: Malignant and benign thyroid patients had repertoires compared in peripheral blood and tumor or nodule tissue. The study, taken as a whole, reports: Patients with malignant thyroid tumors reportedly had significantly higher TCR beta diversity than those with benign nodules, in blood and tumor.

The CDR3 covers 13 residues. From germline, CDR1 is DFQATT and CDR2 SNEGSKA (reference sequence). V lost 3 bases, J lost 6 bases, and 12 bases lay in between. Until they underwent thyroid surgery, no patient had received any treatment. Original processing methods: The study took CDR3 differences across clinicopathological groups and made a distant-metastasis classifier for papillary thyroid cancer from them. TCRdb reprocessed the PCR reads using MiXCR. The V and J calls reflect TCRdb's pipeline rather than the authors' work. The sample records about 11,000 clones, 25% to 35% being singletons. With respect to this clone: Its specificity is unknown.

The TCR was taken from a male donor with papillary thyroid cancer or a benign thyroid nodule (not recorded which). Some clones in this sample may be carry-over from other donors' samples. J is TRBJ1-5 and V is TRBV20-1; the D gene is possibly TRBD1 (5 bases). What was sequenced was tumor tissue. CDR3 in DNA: TGCAGTGCTAGTTATGGGGGAGGTCAGCCCCAGCATTTT. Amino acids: CSASYGGGQPQHF.